This T cell receptor (beta chain) was found in a study of shared clonotypes between healthy human individuals. The data were produced by immunoSEQ multiplex PCR, yet TCRdb's version contains in-frame clones alone and is incomplete. The repertoire includes roughly 2.5 million clones, roughly 92% of them detected once, and over 0.12% sits in the top ten. Germline lookup yields CDR1 SGHRS and CDR2 YFSETQ. V trimming: 1 base; J trimming: 2 bases; junction bases outside the gene matches: 8. The CDR3 length is 16 residues. The clonotype comes from a young man in good health. Sample: naive CD4+ T cells sorted from blood. The subset was: CD45RA+ positively selected. The chain has TRBV5-1 and TRBJ2-5; the match to TRBD1 covers 7 bases. The CDR3 protein is CASSLSVTGQQETQYF. The DNA of the CDR3 is TGCGCCAGCAGCTTGTCTGTGACAGGGCAGCAAGAGACCCAGTACTTC.